The 15 T cell receptor beta chains presented below share a single source sample, sequenced in a study of T cell responses to AZD1222 COVID-19 vaccine. The table came from immunoSEQ multiplex PCR; TCRdb's copy has only in-frame clones and leaves some out. The data contain about 100,000 clones, roughly nine tenths of them singletons. Here the sequenced sample was peripheral blood, taken 28 days after the second AZD1222 dose. The source of these receptors is an adult who received the AZD1222 COVID-19 vaccine.

J is TRBJ2-5 and V is TRBV7-9, with D perhaps matching TRBD1 (5 bases). Germline values: CDR1 SEHNR, CDR2 FQNEAQ (reference sequence). V shed 0 bases and J shed 4 bases, with 9 bases lying between them. The length of the CDR3 is 14 residues. CDR3 nucleotides: TGTGCCAGCAGCTTAGCGGGGCCCGTAGAGACCCAGTACTTC. This sequence encodes CASSLAGPVETQYF.

This chain uses TRBV30 with TRBJ1-2, with 10 bases matching TRBD1. The CDR3 runs 15 residues. Germline CDR1 and CDR2: GTSNPN and SVGIG (reference sequence). V was pared by 4 bases and J by 0 bases, with 5 bases of the junction left unmatched. For the CDR3, the DNA is TGTGCCTGGACCGGGACAGGGGCATCTAACTATGGCTACACCTTC. Residues: CAWTGTGASNYGYTF.

This chain connects TRBV7-9 to TRBJ2-1, with 11 nucleotides matching TRBD2. Per germline, CDR1 SEHNR and CDR2 FQNEAQ (reference sequence). The CDR3 extends over 18 amino acids. Trimming removed 2 bases from V and 7 bases from J; junction bases left unmatched: 13. The CDR3 coding sequence is TGTGCCAGCAGCTTATCCCAGTATCTAGCGGGGGGACCGAATGAGCAGTTCTTC. This translates into CASSLSQYLAGGPNEQFF.

This sequence joins TRBV19 and TRBJ2-2, with 9 bases aligning to TRBD1. The CDR3 consists of 16 residues. V shed 6 bases and J 7 bases; nucleotides not matched to a gene: 12. Looked up from germline, CDR1 is LNHDA and CDR2 is SQIVND (reference sequence). The CDR3 sequence is CASRRITGGQGGELFF. CDR3 DNA sequence: TGTGCCAGTAGACGAATCACAGGGGGCCAAGGCGGGGAGCTGTTTTTT.

J is TRBJ2-2 and V is TRBV5-6; the match to TRBD1 covers 8 bases. Germline lookup yields CDR1 SGHDT and CDR2 YYEEEE. CDR3 size: 15 residues. Trimming took 6 bases from V and 1 from J; bases not matched to a gene: 5. CDR3 sequence (DNA): TGTGCCAGCACCGACGGACAGGGGAACACCGGGGAGCTGTTTTTT. Protein: CASTDGQGNTGELFF.

This clone was detected once. The V and J genes are TRBV5-1 and TRBJ1-1; D is possibly TRBD1 (5 bases). Germline loops: CDR1 SGHRS, CDR2 YFSETQ. The CDR3 totals 14 residues. The germline V and J ends were trimmed by 4 bases and 4 bases, with 14 bases remaining between them. CDR3 residues: CASSLDRQGTEAFF. CDR3 nucleotide sequence: TGCGCCAGCAGCCTGGACCGCCAGGGCACTGAAGCTTTCTTT.

The V and J genes are TRBV9 and TRBJ2-2; 8 nucleotides agree with TRBD2. This CDR3 has 16 residues. The germline CDR1 and CDR2 sequences are SGDLS and YYNGEE. The junction had 5 bases not matched to a gene; V was cut back by 0 bases and J by 4 bases. Written as DNA, the CDR3 is TGTGCCAGCAGCGTAGTGGGTAGCGGGGCCACCGGGGAGCTGTTTTTT. Its translation: CASSVVGSGATGELFF. The entire variable domain, with the rest obtained from reference TRBV9 and TRBJ2-2, is as follows: DSGVTQTPKHLITATGQRVTLRCSPRSGDLSVYWYQQSLDQGLQFLIQYYNGEERAKGNILERFSAQQFPDLHSELNLSSLELGDSALYFCASSVVGSGATGELFFGEGSRLTVL.

The chain has TRBV7-8 and TRBJ1-4; 10 bases align to TRBD1. V shed 1 base and J 4 bases; nucleotides not matched to a gene: 6. This CDR3 spans 17 amino acids. Germline loops: CDR1 SGHVS, CDR2 FQNEAQ. CDR3 in amino acids: CASSLDAGTGVNEKLFF. The CDR3 DNA follows: TGTGCCAGCAGCTTAGATGCCGGGACAGGGGTTAATGAAAAACTGTTTTTT.

The chain carries TRBV11-1 and TRBJ2-7; 7 bases are a match to TRBD2. CDR3 length equals 13 residues. Germline CDR1 SGHAT, CDR2 FQDESV (reference sequence). The ends lost 4 bases at V and 3 bases at J; junction bases unmatched: 3. CDR3 in DNA: TGTGCCAGCAGCTCCGGGACTAACTACGAGCAGTACTTC. It specifies CASSSGTNYEQYF. Filled out from reference TRBV11-1 and TRBJ2-7, the complete variable domain reads EAEVAQSPRYKITEKSQAVAFWCDPISGHATLYWYRQILGQGPELLVQFQDESVVDDSQLPKDRFSAERLKGVDSTLKIQPAELGDSAMYLCASSSGTNYEQYFGPGTRLTVT.

The chain links TRBV24-1 to TRBJ2-7; a possible D gene is TRBD1 (6 bases). From germline, CDR1 is KGHDR and CDR2 SFDVKD. The CDR3 contains 16 residues. V was shortened by 5 bases and J by 2 bases, with 18 bases between the two germline ends. CDR3 protein: CATSGLPGHLTYEQYF. The CDR3 bases are TGTGCCACCAGTGGTCTCCCGGGACATCTCACCTACGAGCAGTACTTC.

This clone was picked up one time. This sequence joins TRBV11-2 and TRBJ2-2, with D perhaps matching TRBD1 (7 bases). Germline CDR1 reads SGHAT; CDR2 reads FQNNGV. V was shortened by 5 bases and J by 3 bases, with 13 bases between the two germline ends. The CDR3 is 15 amino acids. The CDR3 bases are TGTGCCAGCAGCCGGAGGGGGCCCTACACCGGGGAGCTGTTTTTT. It codes for CASSRRGPYTGELFF.

J is TRBJ2-5 and V is TRBV2; 8 bases agree with TRBD1. Germline assignment: CDR1 SNHLY and CDR2 FYNNEI. This CDR3 is built from 13 residues. The V and J ends lost 7 bases and 5 bases, in that order; junction bases with no gene match: 6. For the CDR3, the DNA is TGTGCCAGCACCGAGGACAGGGCGGAGACCCAGTACTTC. It specifies CASTEDRAETQYF.

This clone showed up just once. The chain has TRBV5-4 and TRBJ2-2; TRBD2 matches 10 bases. The germline V gene has CDR1 SGHNT and CDR2 YYREEE (reference sequence). V dropped 4 bases and J dropped 7; count of bases not matched to a gene: 10. The CDR3 covers 16 residues. The CDR3 DNA reads TGTGCCAGCAGCCCGGGGAGTCTAGCGGGAGACGGGGAGCTGTTTTTT. It encodes CASSPGSLAGDGELFF.

Only a few counts were recorded for this clone. This sequence joins TRBV27 and TRBJ1-1; unclear D gene. V lost 0 bases to trimming and J lost 4 bases, with 9 bases between them. Germline loops: CDR1 MNHEY, CDR2 SMNVEV (reference sequence). The CDR3 is made up of 14 amino acids. This chain's CDR3 is CASSLSGTSTEAFF. In DNA, the CDR3 is TGTGCCAGCAGTTTATCCGGAACTAGCACTGAAGCTTTCTTT.

This sequence joins TRBV4-2 and TRBJ2-7, with TRBD2 identical over 7 bases. The CDR3 length is 15 residues. V dropped 1 base and J dropped 4; count of bases not matched to a gene: 7. Germline values: CDR1 LGHNA, CDR2 YNFKEQ. The CDR3 reads CASSQASTAGYEQYF. CDR3 in DNA: TGTGCCAGCAGCCAAGCCTCCACAGCGGGATACGAGCAGTACTTC.